Described below is a single T cell receptor (beta chain) sequence and its context. In the original analysis: Nucleated cell number was recorded as an estimate derived from reference gene primer amplification. Produced via immunoSEQ multiplex PCR; TCRdb's table is partial and in-frame only. The DNA was the basis for D and trimming; V, J and clone size are from that table. The sample shows some 150,000 clones, 65% to 90% of them seen only once. Individuals drawn from about two dozen US areas were about 18 to 89 years old. Symptom resolution, clearance, or two negative PCRs marked the recovered donors of Cohort 3. The data belong to a study of blood T cell repertoires in COVID-19. As for the study in general: Researchers got acute and convalescent COVID-19 samples from the United States, Italy and Spain.

The J segment lost 2 bases and the V segment lost 0 bases, leaving 4 bases of the junction unmatched. The V gene's germline CDR1 is SGHAT and CDR2 FQNNGV. The CDR3 contains 16 residues. Sequencing was done on a sample of PBMCs or T cells enriched from blood (not recorded which). The sequence came from a man aged 45-65 years who had recovered from COVID-19. The V gene is TRBV11-2, the J gene TRBJ2-7; 10 nucleotides match TRBD1. The CDR3 region has the DNA TGTGCCAGCAGCTTAGAGTCAGGGACAGGGGCCTACGAGCAGTACTTC. This codes for CASSLESGTGAYEQYF.